This is a list of T cell receptor beta chains from one sample in a study of beta chain features in type 1 diabetes. Some clones are missing from TCRdb's copy, which holds only in-frame ones; the method was immunoSEQ multiplex PCR. This table holds some 230,000 clones, around 10% found once. Specimen: naive CD4+ T cells from blood. The receptors were gathered from a woman between 18 and 29 years old in good health. Each CDR3 is given with its conserved first and last residue. A D gene is named only where the DNA matches it firmly. Not all rows give a size; the values are once, few, many and, for expanded clones, a class.

V,D,J,length,size,DNA,CDR3
TRBV5-1,TRBD2,TRBJ2-1,15,few,TGCGCCAGCAGCCAGGGACTAGCCGGTTGGAATGAGCAGTTCTTC,CASSQGLAGWNEQFF
TRBV4-2,TRBD1,TRBJ1-4,15,NA,TGTGCCAGCAGCCAAGGACAGGGGATGGGTGAAAAACTGTTTTTT,CASSQGQGMGEKLFF
TRBV2,NA,TRBJ1-1,15,NA,TGTGCCAGCAGCGAGACCGGGACAAGGAACACTGAAGCTTTCTTT,CASSETGTRNTEAFF
TRBV5-4,NA,TRBJ2-2,14,NA,TGTGCCAGCAGCAGACAGGTGAACACCGGGGAGCTGTTTTTT,CASSRQVNTGELFF
TRBV7-9,NA,TRBJ2-2,16,few,TGTGCCAGCAGCTTAGCAGGGGGATCGGGGACCGGGGAGCTGTTTTTT,CASSLAGGSGTGELFF
TRBV10-3,TRBD1,TRBJ1-1,13,NA,TGTGCTATTCGGACAGGGCGGAACACTGAAGCTTTCTTT,CAIRTGRNTEAFF
TRBV6-1,NA,TRBJ1-1,14,few,TGTGCCAGCAGTGAATTGAGGGATAGGACTGAAGCTTTCTTT,CASSELRDRTEAFF
TRBV18,TRBD1,TRBJ2-7,17,NA,TGTGCCAGCTCACCAAGGACGGGACAGGGCAGGTCCTACGAGCAGTACTTC,CASSPRTGQGRSYEQYF
TRBV19,TRBD2,TRBJ2-3,14,few,TGTGCCAGTTGTACAGCGGGAGCACAAGATACGCAGTATTTT,CASCTAGAQDTQYF
TRBV4-2,NA,TRBJ2-3,14,NA,TGTGCCAGCAGCCAAGAGACAGTGCTAGATACGCAGTATTTT,CASSQETVLDTQYF
TRBV30,TRBD1,TRBJ1-5,13,few,TGTGCCTGGTCACAGGGGAGCAATCAGCCCCAGCATTTT,CAWSQGSNQPQHF
TRBV18,NA,TRBJ1-1,13,NA,TGTGCCAGCTCACCCTTTTATCGGGATGAAGCTTTCTTT,CASSPFYRDEAFF
TRBV5-6,NA,TRBJ2-2,16,few,TGTGCCAGCAGGGGCTTAGGTAAACGAGGGACCGGGGAGCTGTTTTTT,CASRGLGKRGTGELFF
TRBV5-1,TRBD2,TRBJ2-1,15,few,TGCGCCAGCAGCTTAAGCGGGGGGGCGAACAATGAGCAGTTCTTC,CASSLSGGANNEQFF
TRBV13,NA,TRBJ2-2,12,few,TGTGCCAGCGCGGTTAACACCGGGGAGCTGTTTTTT,CASAVNTGELFF
TRBV10-3,NA,TRBJ2-4,14,few,TGTGCCGCCGGCGATGGGGCGGCCAAAAACATTCAGTACTTC,CAAGDGAAKNIQYF
TRBV9,NA,TRBJ2-3,14,NA,TGTGCCAGCAGCGTAGCAGGGGCCACAGATACGCAGTATTTT,CASSVAGATDTQYF
TRBV5-5,TRBD1,TRBJ2-5,15,NA,TGTGCCAGCAGCTTGGTACAGGGGGTTCAAGAGACCCAGTACTTC,CASSLVQGVQETQYF
TRBV7-2,TRBD2,TRBJ2-1,16,many,TGTGCCAGCAGACGTAGGCGGGAGCGGGCCTACAATGAGCAGTTCTTC,CASRRRRERAYNEQFF
TRBV25-1,TRBD2,TRBJ2-3,16,NA,TGTGCCAGCAGTGAATATAGCGGGAGCGGGACAGATACGCAGTATTTT,CASSEYSGSGTDTQYF
TRBV4-1,NA,TRBJ1-4,15,NA,TGTGCCAGCAGCCAAGATCCGGGGTCTCGGGAAAAACTGTTTTTT,CASSQDPGSREKLFF
TRBV5-1,NA,TRBJ2-5,13,few,TGCGCCAGCGGAGGACAGATACAAGAGACCCAGTACTTC,CASGGQIQETQYF
TRBV23-1,TRBD2,TRBJ2-5,16,NA,TGCGCCAGCACCCAATACGGACTAGCGGGGGGAGAGACCCAGTACTTC,CASTQYGLAGGETQYF
TRBV5-1,TRBD2,TRBJ2-5,16,NA,TGCGCCAGCAGGTCCACTAGCGGGGGGAAACAAGAGACCCAGTACTTC,CASRSTSGGKQETQYF
TRBV7-2,TRBD2,TRBJ2-1,15,NA,TGTGCCAGCAGCTTAGAGCGGGGGGGCCTCGGTGAGCAGTTCTTC,CASSLERGGLGEQFF